The 5 T cell receptor beta chains below were found in one sample sequenced in a study of T-cell memory formation after mild COVID-19. Via MiXCR, TCRdb re-called the 5' RACE reads, giving one row per CDR3 protein. The sample carries about 430,000 distinct CDR3 sequences, around 24% recorded once. Material: PBMCs or a T cell subset sorted from them (not recorded which). These receptor sequences come from an adult woman who had mild COVID-19 (a few samples of this study predate the infection). Cell type and time point are not known.

V gene TRBV3-1 combines with J gene TRBJ1-1; D is unclear. V was trimmed by 0 bases and J by 1 base, leaving 6 bases between them. The CDR3 loop spans 14 amino acids. Germline CDR1 is LGHDT and CDR2 is YNNKEL (reference sequence). CDR3 coding DNA: TGTGCCAGCAGCCAAGATTTGGGGAACACTGAAGCTTTCTTT. It codes for CASSQDLGNTEAFF.

V is TRBV5-4 and J is TRBJ2-7; D gene ambiguous. In germline, CDR1 is SGHNT, CDR2 YYREEE (reference sequence). V lost 4 bases and J lost 0, with 11 bases in between. The CDR3 length is 14 residues. CDR3 in amino acids: CASSLDMISYEQYF. The CDR3, as DNA: TGTGCCAGCAGCCTCGATATGATCTCCTACGAGCAGTACTTC.

A few counts support this clonotype. V is TRBV18 and J is TRBJ1-2; D is uncertain. Germline-derived CDR1 and CDR2 are KGHSH and LQKENI. V lost 1 base to trimming and J lost 2 bases, with 8 bases between them. This CDR3 is 14 amino acids long. The CDR3 loop is CASSPLESNYGYTF. The CDR3 DNA sequence: TGTGCCAGCTCACCACTGGAAAGCAACTATGGCTACACCTTC.

The J gene is TRBJ2-6, the V gene TRBV6-2 or TRBV6-3, with D possibly TRBD1 on 6 matching bases. V was clipped by 6 bases and J by 0 bases, with 9 bases between them. This CDR3 is built from 15 residues. Germline CDR1 is MNHEY and CDR2 is SVGEGT. The CDR3 here is CASRPRGSGANVLTF. Here the CDR3 DNA reads TGTGCCAGCAGACCCAGGGGCTCTGGGGCCAACGTCCTGACTTTC.

The rearrangement uses TRBV7-9 and TRBJ2-3; D might be TRBD2 (5 bases). Germline lookup yields CDR1 SEHNR and CDR2 FQNEAQ (reference sequence). This CDR3 is 19 amino acids long. Trimming removed 4 bases from V and 2 bases from J, with 25 bases in between. The CDR3 here is CASSSPHATREGNTDTQYF. The CDR3 region has the DNA TGTGCCAGCAGCTCCCCCCACGCAACTAGGGAAGGAAACACAGATACGCAGTATTTT.